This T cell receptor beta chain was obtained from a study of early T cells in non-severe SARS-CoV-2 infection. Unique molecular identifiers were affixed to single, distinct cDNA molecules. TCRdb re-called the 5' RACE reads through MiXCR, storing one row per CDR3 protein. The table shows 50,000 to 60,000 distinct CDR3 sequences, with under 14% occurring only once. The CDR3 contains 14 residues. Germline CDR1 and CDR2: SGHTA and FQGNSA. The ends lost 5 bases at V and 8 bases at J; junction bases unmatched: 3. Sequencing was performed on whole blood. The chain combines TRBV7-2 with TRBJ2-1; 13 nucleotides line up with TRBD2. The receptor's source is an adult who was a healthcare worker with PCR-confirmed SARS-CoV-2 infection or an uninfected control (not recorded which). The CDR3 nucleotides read TGTGCCAGCAGCCTGGGACTAGCGGGGCATGAGCAGTTCTTC. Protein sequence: CASSLGLAGHEQFF.